A selection of T cell receptor beta chains follows, all from one sample in a study of blood T cells in healthy people across ages. TCRdb recomputed calls from the 5' RACE reads with MiXCR, one row per CDR3 protein. The repertoire consists of some 880,000 distinct CDR3 sequences, with roughly 35% occurring once and the leading ten covering roughly 13%. Sample: blood. The receptors here all came from a man aged 18 to 35 in good health. CDR3s include the opening cysteine and the closing phenylalanine or tryptophan. Fields, in order: J gene, clone size, V gene, D gene, CDR3 DNA, CDR3 protein. A D gene is named only where the DNA matches it firmly. Rows give clone size only sometimes, using once, few, many, or a class for an expanded clone.

j_call: TRBJ2-7
clone_size: -
v_call: TRBV12-3/TRBV12-4
d_call: -
cdr3_nt: TGTGCCAGCAGGGCCCGGACACAATACGAGCAGTACTTC
cdr3_aa: CASRARTQYEQYF

j_call: TRBJ2-1
clone_size: -
v_call: TRBV12-3/TRBV12-4
d_call: TRBD2
cdr3_nt: TGTGCCAACAGTTCCGAGCGGGGGGGCATGAATGAGCAGTTCTTC
cdr3_aa: CANSSERGGMNEQFF

j_call: TRBJ2-7
clone_size: -
v_call: TRBV6-5
d_call: -
cdr3_nt: TGTGCCAGCAGTTACCGGACCGGGCACGTCGAGCAGTACTTC
cdr3_aa: CASSYRTGHVEQYF

j_call: TRBJ2-5
clone_size: -
v_call: TRBV20-1
d_call: TRBD2
cdr3_nt: TGCAGTGCTAGAGATCTAGGGGACTACAAAGAGACCCAGTACTTC
cdr3_aa: CSARDLGDYKETQYF

j_call: TRBJ2-5
clone_size: few
v_call: TRBV12-3/TRBV12-4
d_call: -
cdr3_nt: TGTGCCAGCAGTTTGTTGGCCACCTACCAAGAGACCCAGTACTTC
cdr3_aa: CASSLLATYQETQYF

j_call: TRBJ2-3
clone_size: few
v_call: TRBV7-3
d_call: TRBD2
cdr3_nt: TGTGCCAGCAGCTCTATCCCGGGACTAGCGGGTTTCACAGATACGCAGTATTTT
cdr3_aa: CASSSIPGLAGFTDTQYF

j_call: TRBJ1-2
clone_size: -
v_call: TRBV25-1
d_call: -
cdr3_nt: TGTGTCAGCAGTGAATATGGGTACTATGGCTACACCTTC
cdr3_aa: CVSSEYGYYGYTF

j_call: TRBJ2-3
clone_size: many
v_call: TRBV20-1
d_call: -
cdr3_nt: TGCAGTGCTAGAGCTGGTCTTCGTCTAGATACGCAGTATTTT
cdr3_aa: CSARAGLRLDTQYF

j_call: TRBJ1-1
clone_size: -
v_call: TRBV20-1
d_call: TRBD1
cdr3_nt: TGCAGTGCTAGATACGGGACAGAGGATGCTTTCTTT
cdr3_aa: CSARYGTEDAFF

j_call: TRBJ2-3
clone_size: many
v_call: TRBV5-1
d_call: -
cdr3_nt: TGCGCCAGCAGCAAAAACACGGGGGTGGATACGCAGTATTTT
cdr3_aa: CASSKNTGVDTQYF

j_call: TRBJ2-3
clone_size: -
v_call: TRBV4-1
d_call: -
cdr3_nt: TGCGCCAGCAGCCAAGATCCGGGGGCCAGCACAGATACGCAGTATTTT
cdr3_aa: CASSQDPGASTDTQYF

j_call: TRBJ1-2
clone_size: -
v_call: TRBV10-3
d_call: -
cdr3_nt: TGTGCCATCAGTGATCCGGACAGCTACTATGGCTACACCTTC
cdr3_aa: CAISDPDSYYGYTF

j_call: TRBJ1-2
clone_size: few
v_call: TRBV6-5
d_call: TRBD1
cdr3_nt: TGTGCCGTCGGGACAGGTGAGGCTAACTATGGCTACACCTTC
cdr3_aa: CAVGTGEANYGYTF

j_call: TRBJ2-1
clone_size: -
v_call: TRBV20-1
d_call: TRBD2
cdr3_nt: TGCAGTGCTAGACCCCCCCCGGGGGGGCCCTACAATGAGCAGTTCTTC
cdr3_aa: CSARPPPGGPYNEQFF

j_call: TRBJ2-4
clone_size: -
v_call: TRBV11-2
d_call: TRBD1
cdr3_nt: TGTGCCAGCAGCTTAAAAACAACAACAGGGGCCGGTGACATTCAGTACTTC
cdr3_aa: CASSLKTTTGAGDIQYF

j_call: TRBJ1-1
clone_size: -
v_call: TRBV7-9
d_call: -
cdr3_nt: TGTGCCAGCAGCTTAGAGGCGGGGTACACTGAAGCTTTCTTT
cdr3_aa: CASSLEAGYTEAFF

j_call: TRBJ2-3
clone_size: -
v_call: TRBV19
d_call: -
cdr3_nt: TGTGCCAGTAGGATGGGGCCTAGCACAGATACGCAGTATTTT
cdr3_aa: CASRMGPSTDTQYF

j_call: TRBJ2-7
clone_size: once
v_call: TRBV12-3/TRBV12-4
d_call: TRBD1
cdr3_nt: TGTGCCAGCAGTTTAGGGGGACAGGGTAACAATGAGCAGTACTTC
cdr3_aa: CASSLGGQGNNEQYF

j_call: TRBJ2-2
clone_size: -
v_call: TRBV4-2
d_call: -
cdr3_nt: TGTGCCAGCAGCCAAGCTCGCGGGGGCGGCACCGGGGAGCTGTTTTTT
cdr3_aa: CASSQARGGGTGELFF

j_call: TRBJ1-2
clone_size: -
v_call: TRBV29-1
d_call: TRBD1
cdr3_nt: TGCAGCGTTGAAGTGGGACAGGGCGTCTTTTATGGCTACACCTTC
cdr3_aa: CSVEVGQGVFYGYTF

j_call: TRBJ2-7
clone_size: -
v_call: TRBV20-1
d_call: TRBD1
cdr3_nt: TGCAGTGCCAACCCGGGACAGAGCTCCTACAATGAGCAGTACTTC
cdr3_aa: CSANPGQSSYNEQYF

j_call: TRBJ2-3
clone_size: many
v_call: TRBV10-3
d_call: TRBD2
cdr3_nt: TGTGCCTCTACTGGAAACTCCGGGACTAGCGGGGGAACAGATACGCAGTATTTT
cdr3_aa: CASTGNSGTSGGTDTQYF

j_call: TRBJ2-1
clone_size: many
v_call: TRBV7-2
d_call: -
cdr3_nt: TGTGCCAGCAGCTTATCGGGACGGCACAATGAGCAGTTCTTC
cdr3_aa: CASSLSGRHNEQFF

j_call: TRBJ2-3
clone_size: -
v_call: TRBV7-2
d_call: -
cdr3_nt: TGTGCCAGCAGCTTAATCCGCGGGCTGGATACGCAGTATTTT
cdr3_aa: CASSLIRGLDTQYF

j_call: TRBJ2-3
clone_size: -
v_call: TRBV12-3/TRBV12-4
d_call: TRBD2
cdr3_nt: TGTGCCAGCAGGCCGTTTAGCGGGGGAGGGAGAGCAGATACGCAGTATTTT
cdr3_aa: CASRPFSGGGRADTQYF

j_call: TRBJ1-1
clone_size: -
v_call: TRBV7-3
d_call: TRBD1
cdr3_nt: TGTGCCAGCAGCCCACAGCAGGGGGCTGAAGCTTTCTTT
cdr3_aa: CASSPQQGAEAFF

j_call: TRBJ1-1
clone_size: -
v_call: TRBV7-9
d_call: TRBD1
cdr3_nt: TGTGCCAGCAGCTGGGGACAGACCATGAACACTGAAGCTTTCTTT
cdr3_aa: CASSWGQTMNTEAFF

j_call: TRBJ1-5
clone_size: -
v_call: TRBV2
d_call: -
cdr3_nt: TGTGCCAGCAGTGAACTATATAGCAATCAGCCCCAGCATTTT
cdr3_aa: CASSELYSNQPQHF

j_call: TRBJ1-2
clone_size: few
v_call: TRBV20-1
d_call: -
cdr3_nt: TGCAGTGCTAGAGGCCCGGCCGGGGGAACCTCTGATGGCTACACCTTC
cdr3_aa: CSARGPAGGTSDGYTF

j_call: TRBJ2-1
clone_size: many
v_call: TRBV20-1
d_call: -
cdr3_nt: TGCAGTGCCGAAAATACGCGCACCTCCTACAATGAGCAGTTCTTC
cdr3_aa: CSAENTRTSYNEQFF

j_call: TRBJ1-5
clone_size: -
v_call: TRBV7-2
d_call: -
cdr3_nt: TGTGCCAGCACGGGGGACAATCAGCCCCAGCATTTT
cdr3_aa: CASTGDNQPQHF

j_call: TRBJ1-5
clone_size: few
v_call: TRBV6-2/TRBV6-3
d_call: -
cdr3_nt: TGTGCCAGCAGTCAGGGTCGGAATCAGCCCCAGCATTTT
cdr3_aa: CASSQGRNQPQHF

j_call: TRBJ1-1
clone_size: few
v_call: TRBV12-3/TRBV12-4
d_call: TRBD1
cdr3_nt: TGTGCCAGCAGGGATTTAACGGGACAGACCAACACTGAAGCTTTCTTT
cdr3_aa: CASRDLTGQTNTEAFF

j_call: TRBJ1-4
clone_size: -
v_call: TRBV20-1
d_call: TRBD1
cdr3_nt: TGCAGTGCTAGAGACAGACAGGGATCAGGTGAAAAACTGTTTTTT
cdr3_aa: CSARDRQGSGEKLFF

j_call: TRBJ1-3
clone_size: once
v_call: TRBV10-3
d_call: -
cdr3_nt: TGTGCCATCAGTGGCCAGGGCGGAACTGGAAACACCATATATTTT
cdr3_aa: CAISGQGGTGNTIYF

j_call: TRBJ2-3
clone_size: few
v_call: TRBV4-2
d_call: TRBD2
cdr3_nt: TGTGCCAGCAGCCAAGATGGGGGGGTGGGGTCAGATACGCAGTATTTT
cdr3_aa: CASSQDGGVGSDTQYF